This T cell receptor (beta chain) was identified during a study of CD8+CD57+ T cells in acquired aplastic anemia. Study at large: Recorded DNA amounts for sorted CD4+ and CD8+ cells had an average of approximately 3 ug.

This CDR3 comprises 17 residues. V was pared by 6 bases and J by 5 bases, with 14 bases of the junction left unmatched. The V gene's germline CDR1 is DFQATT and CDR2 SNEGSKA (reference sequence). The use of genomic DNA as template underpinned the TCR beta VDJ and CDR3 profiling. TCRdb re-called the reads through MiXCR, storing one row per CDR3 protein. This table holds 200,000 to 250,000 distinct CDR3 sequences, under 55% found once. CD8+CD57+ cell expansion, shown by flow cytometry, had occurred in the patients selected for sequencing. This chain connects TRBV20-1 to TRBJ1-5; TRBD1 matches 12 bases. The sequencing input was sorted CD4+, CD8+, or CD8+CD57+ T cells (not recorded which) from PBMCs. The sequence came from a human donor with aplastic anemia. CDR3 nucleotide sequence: TGCAGTGCCCCATCCGGGACAGGGGGCTCGCTGGATCAGCCCCAGCATTTT. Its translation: CSAPSGTGGSLDQPQHF.